One T cell receptor beta chain is described in this entry. Its antigen is still unknown. cDNA prepared by RNA extraction and subsequent reverse transcription served as the template for sequencing. Clones were read by immunoSEQ multiplex PCR, and TCRdb kept only the in-frame ones, dropping some. The sample includes about 110,000 clones, approximately 61% of them seen just once. Obtained from alopecia areata patients were lesional scalp punch biopsies along with peripheral blood. It was from PBMCs that CD4+ and CD8+ T cells were sorted. This record comes from a study of CD8+ T cells in alopecia areata. General study results and limits: Patients shared TCRs less clearly than mice did, possibly for HLA-related reasons. Scalp data also include sequences from resident alphabeta T cells of normal skin.

Germline V gene lookup returns CDR1 SQVTM and CDR2 ANQGSEA. V shed 7 bases, J shed 7 bases, and the junction held 7 bases outside the gene matches. This CDR3 is 14 amino acids long. Sequenced input: NKG2D-low CD8+ T cells sorted from blood. V usage is TRBV29-1 and J usage is TRBJ2-1, with 13 bases that match TRBD2. The receptor comes from a human donor with alopecia areata. CDR3 nucleotides: TGCAGCGCTGGGACTAGCGGGATGGGGAATGAGCAGTTCTTC. This sequence encodes CSAGTSGMGNEQFF.